The present T cell receptor (beta chain) was sequenced within a study of regulatory T cells in long-lasting Graves disease (dated by TCRdb to the early 2020s). In the study overall: Antithyroid drugs had been taken for less than 3 months by newly diagnosed Graves' disease patients. This study used TCR sequencing and RNA sequencing of peripheral blood to compare persistent Graves' disease patients against newly diagnosed Graves' disease patients. A total of 33 samples were covered by TCR sequencing, comprising approximately 13 persistent and around 20 newly diagnosed Graves' disease patients. The study took place in China and was registered as a clinical trial. Results the study describes overall, beyond this receptor: Lower TCR Shannon entropy and fewer highly expanded clones were observed in persistent Graves' disease patients than in newly diagnosed patients, which suggested clonal expansion. Sequencing and analysis were limited to the TCR beta chain. The authors noted that the small sample size was a limitation that may lower accuracy. Only peripheral blood was studied, because thyroid tissue, the primary lesion, was inaccessible. Preferential use of TRBV28, TRBJ1-2 and TRBJ2-5 was observed in persistent disease, whereas TRBV20-1 and TRBJ2-1 were favored in newly diagnosed disease. A larger number of public clonotypes was shared among persistent patients (around 2,700) than among newly diagnosed patients (approximately 1,000).

The sample's time point label, in plain terms: newly diagnosed GD, antithyroid drugs for less than 3 months. For both TCR sequencing and RNA sequencing, RNA was extracted from PBMCs using TRIzol. Graves' disease was diagnosed according to American Thyroid Association guidelines. Patients for the study were recruited at an endocrinology department in Xi'an, China. Each patient gave approximately 10 milliliters of peripheral blood, collected in an EDTA anticoagulant tube. Ficoll Paque Plus density gradient separation was used to isolate PBMCs, and no further T cell sorting was performed. An Agilent 2100 Bioanalyzer and agarose gel were used to check RNA quality, and a NanoDrop 2000 was used to measure RNA concentration. Looking up the germline V gene (reference sequence) yields CDR1 MNHEY and CDR2 SMNVEV. CDR3 length: 15 amino acids, cysteine to phenylalanine. The kept DNA is CDR3 alone, 45 bases in frame from the first base. V sheds 8 bases and J sheds 1 base, leaving 16 bases between their ends.

The table lists this clonotype with many counts. Its antigen specificity is not known. The input lacks base qualities; no much larger clone sits a single base away. The method behind the library was multiplex PCR. The sample was run on an Illumina HiSeq 4000. To build TCR beta libraries, CDR3 regions were amplified by Arm-PCR using iRepertoire HTBI primers. PCR products were gel purified before sequencing. The paper's processing steps were these. A total of around 66 TRBV and about 13 TRBJ segments were identified across samples and were used for gene usage analysis of CDR3 amino acid clonotypes. COPE and FqMerger were used to merge filtered high-quality paired reads into contigs. BLAST was used to align contigs to the IMGT TRBV, TRBD and TRBJ reference genes, and CDR3 was defined following IMGT. Highly expanded clones were defined as clonotypes with a frequency above 0.1%. Repertoire diversity was measured by Shannon entropy, and V-J evenness by the Gini coefficient. Clonotypes shared by more than one individual were considered public. The public sequencing data were trimmed at Q25 with fastp and processed into clonotypes with MiXCR by TCRdb, which kept only in-frame beta chains. Rows matching on CDR3 protein sequence are summarized as one entry with the most common DNA and genes. TCRdb's processing, not the authors' own work, is the source of the V and J calls. The sample includes about 350,000 distinct CDR3 sequences, with over 15% observed a single time. The ten largest clones add up to 25% to 30% of the sample.

A further study also used this sample, focusing on T cells in Graves' hyperthyroidism and ophthalmopathy. Drawing on the second study: Graves' hyperthyroidism was defined as stable when no progression to ophthalmopathy occurred over 18 months of follow-up. Hyperthyroidism patients were newly diagnosed, had a disease duration of under 2 months, and were aged 18 to 65 years. Exclusion was applied to patients with uncontrolled infections, other autoimmune diseases, pregnancy or lactation. Clinical symptoms, serum thyroxine and TRAb, thyroid ultrasound, and orbital computed tomography formed the basis for the diagnoses. The TCR CDR3 was subjected to a first round of RT-PCR using the HTBI primer set and the Qiagen OneStep RT-PCR kit. Blood samples also contained most of the expanded thyroid clonotypes (frequency above 0.001), which suggests that blood repertoires may reflect thyroid immune responses. Ophthalmopathy was separated from stable hyperthyroidism by a 13 V-J signature model, with 87.88% sensitivity and 81% to 83% specificity obtained in cross-validation and 80%/75% obtained in testing. In validation, the model predicted progression to ophthalmopathy a median of roughly 6.1 months before onset, with approximately 70% sensitivity and about 72% specificity. To identify TCR V-J signatures that set the groups apart, the researchers used a discovery cohort of 90 to 100 patients, made up of 40 to 45 with Graves' ophthalmopathy and 57 with stable Graves' hyperthyroidism. Prospective prediction of ophthalmopathy was tested in an independent validation cohort of 18 to 20 hyperthyroidism patients and 17 patients who later progressed to ophthalmopathy. The 75 to 100 discovery patients were divided at random into training and test sets in a 7:3 ratio. In addition, the study compared T-cell repertoires in thyroid tissue and in blood from about 6 Graves' hyperthyroidism patients. Following sampling, methimazole starting at 30 mg daily was given to hyperthyroidism patients, and high-dose intravenous methylprednisolone was given to ophthalmopathy patients. Libraries were constructed in a second round of multiplex PCR, after which size selection and purification were performed. Libraries were sequenced paired-end with 100 bp reads on an Illumina HiSeq2000. SOAPnuke was used to process the raw data, with reads discarded if the reads contained adapters or uncalled bases, had a mean Phred below 15, or lacked an exact constant-primer or identifier match. High-quality paired reads were merged with COPE v1.2.5, and unique nucleotide sequences were defined as clonotypes. MiTCR v1.1 was used to align clonotypes to the IMGT TRBV, TRBD and TRBJ reference segments. Only V-J combinations with frequency above 0.0001, covering about 99% of repertoires, were analysed. The TCS score was defined as F50 (clonal expansion) divided by E x V (chaos), with BLOSUM62-based TCRdist calculated between CDR3 peptides within each V-J. Welch's t-statistics and random forest reduced around 550 V-J features to fewer than 15, which were used in a naive Bayes classifier (R e1071). Sample size was not statistically predetermined, and investigators were not blinded to group allocation. TCR Vbeta CDR3 sequencing of 120 to 150 peripheral blood samples (approximately 44 ophthalmopathy, 75 hyperthyroidism and about 17 progressor patients) is reported in the paper.

Rearrangement joined TRBV27 to TRBJ2-3; the D gene assignment is ambiguous. The input for sequencing was peripheral blood mononuclear cells (PBMCs), taken at new diagnosis, from a patient treated with antithyroid drugs. This clonotype was obtained from a man in his forties with Graves disease. Donor details come from another sample of the same person, matched by shared clones. The nucleotide sequence is TGTGCCAGCGGAAAAGCCCGTCCTGGCACAGATACGCAGTATTTT. Its protein product is CASGKARPGTDTQYF.